The sequence of this TCR beta chain was determined in a study of blood T cells in healthy people across ages. Overall study findings and caveats: Nothing was known about donor CMV status, and this possibly confounded expanded clonotype changes.

This clonotype appeared a few times. Its matching antigen is unknown. A sample-barcoded 5' primer and a J-beta primer mix were used in a second PCR of roughly 6 to 11 cycles. All samples gave at least 3 million CDR3-containing paired-end reads. TCRdb ran MiXCR on the 5' RACE reads and lists one entry per CDR3 protein. The repertoire holds around 1,100,000 distinct CDR3 sequences, with roughly two fifths as singletons. The V gene lost 4 bases and the J gene lost 4 bases, with 7 bases spanning the gap. The CDR3 runs to 12 residues. The sequence was collected from a man aged 18 to 30 in good health. The chain carries TRBV6-7 and TRBJ1-2; weak D call: TRBD1 (5 bases). TRBV6-7 is marked as an open reading frame, function uncertain. The sequencing input was blood. DNA for the CDR3: TGTGCCAGCAGTTGGGGGGTCTATGGCTACACCTTC. This translates into CASSWGVYGYTF.